Presented here are 27 T cell receptor beta chains from one specimen sequenced in a study of blood T cell repertoires in COVID-19. Sequencing used immunoSEQ multiplex PCR; TCRdb keeps in-frame clones, though not all of them. The sample records nearly 80,000 clones, 80% to 85% being singletons. The sequencing input was peripheral blood. These receptors originate from a woman in her seventies with acute or convalescent COVID-19.

The genes are TRBV4-2 and TRBJ1-5, with a tentative D call TRBD1 (5 bases). Trimming stripped 5 bases from V and 5 bases from J, with 16 bases between. CDR3 length: 15 amino acids. Germline CDR1 and CDR2: LGHNA and YNFKEQ. CDR3 amino acids: CASSIWQGADQPQHF. The DNA of the CDR3 is TGTGCCAGCAGCATTTGGCAGGGCGCTGATCAGCCCCAGCATTTT.

This sequence joins TRBV30 and TRBJ2-5; TRBD1 aligns across 10 bases. V gave up 2 bases and J gave up 5 bases; unmatched junction bases: 2. The CDR3 has 13 amino acids. Germline CDR1 and CDR2: GTSNPN and SVGIG (reference sequence). The CDR3 loop is CAWSMDRGETQYF. The CDR3 DNA reads as TGTGCCTGGAGTATGGACAGGGGGGAGACCCAGTACTTC.

The J gene is TRBJ1-4, the V gene TRBV6-6; 10 nucleotides line up with TRBD1. V shed 6 bases, J shed 7 bases, and the junction held 8 bases outside the gene matches. CDR3 length: 15 amino acids. Germline lookup yields CDR1 MNHNY and CDR2 SVGAGI (reference sequence). The CDR3 DNA sequence: TGTGCCAGCAGACTAAGACAGGGGGCAGGTGAAAAACTGTTTTTT. Its protein product is CASRLRQGAGEKLFF.

V and J are TRBV7-8 and TRBJ1-4, with 7 bases aligning to TRBD1. Germline V gene data show CDR1 as SGHVS and CDR2 as FQNEAQ. V was clipped by 1 base and J by 12 bases; unmatched bases: 2. This CDR3 is built from 12 residues. In DNA form, the CDR3 reads TGTGCCAGCAGCTTAGAGAGGGGGCAACTGTTTTTT. Protein: CASSLERGQLFF.

This chain links TRBV19 with TRBJ1-1; 7 bases are a match to TRBD1. Per germline, CDR1 LNHDA and CDR2 SQIVND (reference sequence). CDR3 size: 15 residues. Trimming took 7 bases from V and 1 from J; bases not matched to a gene: 9. Here the CDR3 DNA reads TGTGCCAGTAAGGCTTATGGGACAGCGAACACTGAAGCTTTCTTT. Its translation: CASKAYGTANTEAFF. The complete variable domain, with remaining parts taken from reference TRBV19 and TRBJ1-1, reads DGGITQSPKYLFRKEGQNVTLSCEQNLNHDAMYWYRQDPGQGLRLIYYSQIVNDFQKGDIAEGYSVSREKKESFPLTVTSAQKNPTAFYLCASKAYGTANTEAFFGQGTRLTVV.

Comments on this clone: Other nucleotide sequences in the sample specify the same CDR3. V gene TRBV12-3 or TRBV12-4 combines with J gene TRBJ1-6; D not resolved. The CDR3 has 13 residues. The V end was cut by 2 bases, the J end by 7 bases, with 6 bases between. The CDR3: CASSLTGNSPLHF. The CDR3 region has the DNA TGTGCCAGCAGTTTAACCGGGAATTCACCCCTCCACTTT.

This clone was recorded a few times. V and J are TRBV4-2 and TRBJ2-2, with D possibly being TRBD1 (6 bases). Trimming stripped 4 bases from V and 6 bases from J, with 21 bases between. CDR1 LGHNA and CDR2 YNFKEQ come from the germline V gene. There are 17 residues in the CDR3. The CDR3 is CASSPEAAGARSGELFF. DNA of the CDR3: TGTGCCAGCAGCCCGGAAGCGGCAGGGGCCCGCTCCGGGGAGCTGTTTTTT.

The J gene is TRBJ2-7, the V gene TRBV2; 8 bases are shared with TRBD2. V gave up 7 bases and J gave up 2 bases; unmatched junction bases: 10. Germline V gives CDR1 SNHLY, CDR2 FYNNEI. CDR3 size: 15 residues. CDR3 region: CASNPSGQTTYEQYF. For the CDR3, the DNA is TGTGCCAGCAATCCTAGCGGGCAAACAACCTACGAGCAGTACTTC.

The chain recombines TRBV7-3 with TRBJ1-1; D remains ambiguous. The CDR3 loop spans 13 amino acids. Trimming cost V 1 base and J 4 bases, with 7 bases left between them. Germline CDR1 SGHTA, CDR2 FQGTGA. CDR3: CASSLNSGTEAFF. The CDR3 DNA sequence: TGTGCCAGCAGCTTAAATTCGGGCACTGAAGCTTTCTTT. The full variable domain, completed using reference TRBV7-3 and TRBJ1-1, is GAGVSQTPSNKVTEKGKYVELRCDPISGHTALYWYRQSLGQGPEFLIYFQGTGAADDSGLPNDRFFAVRPEGSVSTLKIQRTERGDSAVYLCASSLNSGTEAFFGQGTRLTVV.

V gene TRBV24-1 combines with J gene TRBJ2-3; 10 bases match TRBD2. Germline CDR1 is KGHDR and CDR2 is SFDVKD. The junction had 13 bases not matched to a gene; V was cut back by 4 bases and J by 4 bases. The CDR3 contains 18 residues. The CDR3 reads CATSDPATSGNYADTQYF. CDR3 DNA sequence: TGTGCCACCAGTGACCCAGCTACTAGCGGGAATTACGCAGATACGCAGTATTTT.

This clone was counted a single time. The chain combines TRBV7-8 with TRBJ2-2; 13 bases map to TRBD2. The ends lost 0 bases at V and 7 bases at J; junction bases unmatched: 8. The CDR3 contains 18 residues. Germline lookup yields CDR1 SGHVS and CDR2 FQNEAQ. CDR3 protein: CASSLAGLAGAFGGELFF. The DNA for the CDR3 is TGTGCCAGCAGCTTAGCCGGACTAGCGGGAGCGTTCGGCGGGGAGCTGTTTTTT. Looking up the rest from reference TRBV7-8 and TRBJ2-2 gives the full variable domain: GAGVSQSPRYKVAKRGQDVALRCDPISGHVSLFWYQQALGQGPEFLTYFQNEAQLDKSGLPSDRFFAERPEGSVSTLKIQRTQQEDSAVYLCASSLAGLAGAFGGELFFGEGSRLTVL.

This clone was seen only once. The CDR3 here is CASRDRGYTGELFF. DNA for the CDR3: TGTGCCAGCCGGGACAGGGGATATACCGGGGAGCTGTTTTTT. This chain joins TRBV3-1 (or the pseudogene TRBV3-2) and TRBJ2-2, with 10 bases aligning to TRBD1. In germline, CDR1 is LGHDT, CDR2 YNNKEL (reference sequence). The CDR3 spans 14 residues. The junction had 5 bases not matched to a gene; V was cut back by 8 bases and J by 5 bases.

The CDR3 coding sequence is TGCGCCAGCAGCTCGACCGGGACAGGGGGCGGAACCGGGGAGCTGTTTTTT. Amino acid sequence: CASSSTGTGGGTGELFF. This chain uses TRBV5-1 with TRBJ2-2; 12 bases fit TRBD1. Trimming at V came to 3 bases and at J to 5 bases, leaving 8 bases not matched to a gene. The CDR3 loop spans 17 amino acids. Germline CDR1 reads SGHRS; CDR2 reads YFSETQ.

DNA of the CDR3: TGTGCCAGCAGCGGCGGCCTAGCGTCGTCCTACAATGAGCAGTTCTTC. Its translation is CASSGGLASSYNEQFF. The chain couples TRBV9 to TRBJ2-1, with TRBD2 as a possible D gene (6 bases). CDR1 and CDR2 from the germline V gene are SGDLS and YYNGEE. Deletions cut 3 bases from V and 1 base from J, with 14 bases between. The CDR3 contains 16 residues.

The chain couples TRBV25-1 to TRBJ1-3, with D unclear. The CDR3 totals 15 residues. Germline V gives CDR1 MGHDK, CDR2 SYGVNS. Trimming cost V 1 base and J 0 bases, with 7 bases left between them. CDR3 region: CASSESGDSGNTIYF. The DNA of the CDR3 is TGTGCCAGCAGTGAATCTGGAGACTCTGGAAACACCATATATTTT.

The chain is built from TRBV5-8 and TRBJ1-2; 8 bases are a match to TRBD1. The trim removed 7 bases at V and 2 bases at J, leaving 25 bases unmatched. Germline loops: CDR1 SGHTS, CDR2 YDEGEE. The CDR3 has 20 residues. CDR3 residues: CASGLGQGFPFALRNYGYTF. The CDR3 DNA sequence: TGTGCCAGCGGACTTGGACAGGGTTTCCCCTTCGCCCTAAGAAACTATGGCTACACCTTC.

This clone was counted a few times. V is TRBV6-6 and J is TRBJ1-2; maybe TRBD1 (6 bases). Germline V CDR1 and CDR2: MNHNY, SVGAGI (reference sequence). There are 16 residues in the CDR3. Trimming removed 0 bases at V and 7 bases at J, with 18 bases between. This CDR3 reads CASSYSTATGTGGYTF. CDR3 coding DNA: TGTGCCAGCAGTTACTCGACCGCGACAGGAACTGGTGGCTACACCTTC.

The chain employs TRBV5-1 and TRBJ2-7; 10 bases match TRBD2. V shed 3 bases, J shed 3 bases, and the junction held 0 bases outside the gene matches. Germline assignment: CDR1 SGHRS and CDR2 YFSETQ. This CDR3 region has 13 residues. This CDR3 is CASSSSGGYEQYF. DNA for the CDR3: TGCGCCAGCAGCTCTAGCGGGGGCTACGAGCAGTACTTC.

The chain recombines TRBV6-5 with TRBJ2-5, with D maybe TRBD2 (6 bases). Germline lookup yields CDR1 MNHEY and CDR2 SVGAGI. Trimming pared 4 bases from V and 3 bases from J, leaving 9 bases between. This CDR3 region has 13 residues. The CDR3 spells CASSFGTEETQYF. The CDR3 DNA reads TGTGCCAGCAGTTTCGGGACTGAAGAGACCCAGTACTTC.

This chain connects TRBV11-2 to TRBJ2-1, with D perhaps TRBD2 (6 bases). This CDR3 has 17 amino acids. From germline, CDR1 is SGHAT and CDR2 FQNNGV. V was pared by 5 bases and J by 6 bases, with 23 bases between. CDR3 loop: CASSPAEAGWGGNEQFF. In nucleotides, the CDR3 is TGTGCCAGCAGCCCCGCTGAGGCGGGATGGGGCGGCAATGAGCAGTTCTTC.

The chain joins TRBV20-1 to TRBJ2-7; D ambiguous. The germline CDR1 and CDR2 sequences are DFQATT and SNEGSKA (reference sequence). Trimming pared 3 bases from V and 3 bases from J, leaving 6 bases between. The CDR3 consists of 11 residues. The DNA of the CDR3 is TGCAGTGCTAGTCCCAGCTACGAGCAGTACTTC. Its protein is CSASPSYEQYF.

The chain combines TRBV10-1 with TRBJ2-1; D remains ambiguous. V was clipped by 4 bases and J by 15 bases, with 16 bases between them. The CDR3 is 12 residues long. CDR1 and CDR2 (germline): WNHNN, SYGVQD (reference sequence). The CDR3 DNA follows: TGCGCCAGCAGTGTATCGAATCTAGGTTTGTTCTTC. Translation gives CASSVSNLGLFF.

The V and J genes are TRBV12-3 or TRBV12-4 and TRBJ2-5; 10 positions match TRBD2. The CDR3 is 13 amino acids. V was clipped by 6 bases and J by 5 bases; unmatched bases: 3. This CDR3 reads CASSNSGRETQYF. The CDR3 bases are TGTGCCAGCAGCAATAGCGGGAGGGAGACCCAGTACTTC.

This clone is medium-sized. The J gene is TRBJ2-1, the V gene TRBV21-1; the D call TRBD2 from the table was never checked on the DNA. TRBV21-1 is reported as a pseudogene. The CDR3 is 18 residues long. CDR3 nucleotide sequence: TGTGCCAGCAGCCAACTTCGACTAGCCCAGAGCTCCTACAATGAGCAGTTCTTC. Residues: CASSQLRLAQSSYNEQFF.

The chain links TRBV6-5 to TRBJ2-7, with 8 bases identical to TRBD1. V shed 2 bases and J 0 bases; nucleotides not matched to a gene: 6. Germline CDR1 reads MNHEY; CDR2 reads SVGAGI. This CDR3 has 16 amino acids. The CDR3 loop is CASSYAQGDSSYEQYF. The DNA of the CDR3 is TGTGCCAGCAGTTACGCACAGGGGGACTCCTCCTACGAGCAGTACTTC.

V is TRBV10-3 and J is TRBJ2-2; TRBD1 agrees at 7 bases. This CDR3 contains 14 residues. CDR1 ENHRY and CDR2 SYGVKD come from the germline V gene. V was pared by 8 bases and J by 2 bases, with 5 bases of the junction left unmatched. CDR3 in amino acids: CAIPDRVNTGELFF. For the CDR3, the DNA is TGTGCCATCCCAGACAGGGTTAACACCGGGGAGCTGTTTTTT.

This sequence joins TRBV7-2 and TRBJ2-1; the D gene is possibly TRBD2 (6 bases). This CDR3 has 14 residues. CDR1 SGHTA and CDR2 FQGNSA come from the germline V gene. The V and J ends lost 2 bases and 5 bases respectively, with 10 bases between them. DNA for the CDR3: TGTGCCAGCAGCTTATCTAGCGAAGACAATGAGCAGTTCTTC. Protein sequence: CASSLSSEDNEQFF.